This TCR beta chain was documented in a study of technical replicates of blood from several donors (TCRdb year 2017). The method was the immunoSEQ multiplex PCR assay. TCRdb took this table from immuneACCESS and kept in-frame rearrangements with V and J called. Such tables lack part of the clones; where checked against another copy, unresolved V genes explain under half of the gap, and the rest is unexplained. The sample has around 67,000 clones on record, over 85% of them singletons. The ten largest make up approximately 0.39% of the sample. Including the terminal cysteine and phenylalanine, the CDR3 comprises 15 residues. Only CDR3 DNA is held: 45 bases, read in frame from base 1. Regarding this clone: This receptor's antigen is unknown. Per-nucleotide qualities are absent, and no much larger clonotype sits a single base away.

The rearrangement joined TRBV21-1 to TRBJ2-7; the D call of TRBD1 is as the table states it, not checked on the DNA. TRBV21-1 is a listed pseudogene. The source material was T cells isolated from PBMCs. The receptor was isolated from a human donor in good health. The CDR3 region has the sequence CASSKKGTGIYEQYF. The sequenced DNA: TGTGCCAGCAGCAAAAAGGGAACAGGAATCTACGAGCAGTACTTC.